This T cell receptor (beta chain) was sequenced in a study of blood T cell repertoires in COVID-19. Whole-study context: The origin of the acute and convalescent COVID-19 samples was the United States, Italy and Spain. Sources were T cells, B-cell-depleted T cells, or PBMCs; the material itself was cDNA or gDNA.

In the study's own analysis: Quantification of nucleated cells was approximated via reference gene primer amplification. Profiled with immunoSEQ multiplex PCR; TCRdb holds only in-frame clones, not every one. V, J and clone size derive from that table, while D and trimming were established from the DNA sequence. The sample holds under 150,000 clones; 75% to 90% are singletons and the top ten take over 4%. Looked up from germline, CDR1 is ENHRY and CDR2 is SYGVKD. The V segment lost 2 bases and the J segment 3 bases; nucleotides outside the gene matches: 4. The CDR3 has 15 residues. The rearrangement links TRBV10-3 to TRBJ2-1; the match to TRBD2 covers 7 bases. The specimen was peripheral blood. The TCR was taken from a woman between 45 and 60 years old with acute or convalescent COVID-19. The CDR3 reads CAISEAGVFYNEQFF. CDR3 nucleotides: TGTGCCATCAGTGAGGCGGGAGTTTTCTACAATGAGCAGTTCTTC.